The present TCR beta chain was sequenced within a study of blood T cell repertoires in COVID-19. About the research overall: Spain, Italy and the United States supplied samples that represented acute and convalescent COVID-19. T cells, B-cell-depleted T cells, or PBMCs provided the cDNA or gDNA that served as material.

Original analysis: Amplification with reference gene primers provided the estimates of nucleated cell counts. This table comes from immunoSEQ multiplex PCR, and its TCRdb copy is limited to in-frame clones, with some not included. The D gene and trimming were derived from the DNA, and the V and J assignments and clone size from that table. The sample gives fewer than 400,000 clones, approximately 87% of which show up once; roughly 10% is in the top ten. The study assigned cohorts using participant-reported clinical history. The V gene lost 0 bases and the J gene lost 0 bases, with 4 bases spanning the gap. The CDR3 consists of 13 residues. Per germline, CDR1 SGDLS and CDR2 YYNGEE.

Sequenced: PBMCs or T cells enriched from blood (not recorded which). The rearrangement links TRBV9 to TRBJ2-7; D call uncertain. The receptor was isolated from a woman aged 50 to 60 who had recovered from COVID-19. CDR3 protein: CASSVGHSYEQYF. In DNA, the CDR3 is TGTGCCAGCAGCGTAGGGCACTCCTACGAGCAGTACTTC.